Listed here is a single T cell receptor (beta chain). Its antigen remains unknown. Sequencing was performed with immunoSEQ multiplex PCR; in TCRdb, only in-frame clones are kept and a portion is missing. The top ten hold around 6.5% of the sample, which has over 85,000 clones, approximately 94% seen once. The CDR3 spans 16 residues. In germline, CDR1 is SGHDT, CDR2 YYEEEE. The trim removed 2 bases at V and 3 bases at J, leaving 11 bases unmatched. This sample stems from a study of siplizumab effects on memory and regulatory T cells. Study results and caveats: Memory T cells appeared less diverse than naive cells, which seemed to contribute substantially to alloresponse. Treg origin accounted for an average of around 69% of mappable alloreactive CD4+ clones with siplizumab and roughly 27% in controls.

Sequenced: CD8+ T cells sorted from blood. The chain carries TRBV5-6 and TRBJ2-7, with 7 bases aligning to TRBD1. The clonotype was recovered from a human donor in good health. This CDR3 reads CASSLLNEGAGYEQYF. The CDR3 bases are TGTGCCAGCAGCTTATTAAATGAGGGGGCAGGCTACGAGCAGTACTTC.